This T cell receptor (beta chain) appears in the sequencing data of a study of identifying expanded T cells in peripheral blood. V was shortened by 0 bases and J by 4 bases, with 13 bases between the two germline ends. This CDR3 is built from 17 residues. Per the germline V gene, CDR1 is LGHNA and CDR2 is YSLEER. Clones were read by immunoSEQ multiplex PCR, and TCRdb kept only the in-frame ones, dropping some. The sample shows some 75,000 clones, 85% to 90% of them seen only once. V is TRBV4-3 and J is TRBJ1-6; D not resolved. The TCR sequence derives from a person aged 18 to 69 in good health. The sample consisted of blood. The DNA of the CDR3 is TGCGCCAGCAGCCAAGATAGGCCGGGCTCGTATAATTCACCCCTCCACTTT. Translating gives CASSQDRPGSYNSPLHF.